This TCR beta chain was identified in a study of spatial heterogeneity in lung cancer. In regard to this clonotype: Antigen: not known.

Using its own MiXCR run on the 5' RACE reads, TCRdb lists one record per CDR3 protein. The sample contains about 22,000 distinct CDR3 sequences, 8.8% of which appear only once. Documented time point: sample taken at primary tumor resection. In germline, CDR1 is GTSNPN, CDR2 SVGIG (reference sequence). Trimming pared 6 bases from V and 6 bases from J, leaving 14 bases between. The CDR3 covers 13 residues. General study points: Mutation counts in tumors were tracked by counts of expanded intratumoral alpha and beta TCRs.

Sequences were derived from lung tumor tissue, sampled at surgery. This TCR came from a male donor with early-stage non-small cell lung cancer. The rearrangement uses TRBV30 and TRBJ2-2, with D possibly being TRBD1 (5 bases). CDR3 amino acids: CACMTEDPGELFF. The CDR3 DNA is TGTGCCTGCATGACAGAGGATCCCGGGGAGCTGTTTTTT.